The clone carrying this T cell receptor (beta chain) was detected a few times. In the original processing: How many nucleated cells were present was estimated from reference gene primer amplification. Only in-frame clones appear in the TCRdb table, and some are missing; sequencing was by immunoSEQ multiplex PCR. That table gives V, J and clone size, and the DNA gave D and trimming. The data contain tens of thousands of clones, more than 80% of them singletons. This sample stems from a study of blood T cell repertoires in COVID-19. Whole-study context: Whether acute or convalescent, the COVID-19 samples came from the United States, Italy and Spain. Sources were T cells, B-cell-depleted T cells, or PBMCs; the material itself was cDNA or gDNA.

The TCR comes from a woman in her seventies with acute or convalescent COVID-19. The sequencing sample was made of peripheral blood.

CDR3 amino acids: CASRVGGQQPQHF. Written as DNA, the CDR3 is TGTGCCAGTAGGGTCGGGGGGCAACAGCCCCAGCATTTT. This chain joins TRBV19 and TRBJ1-5, with a possible D match to TRBD1 (6 bases). Trimming removed 6 bases from V and 7 bases from J, with 13 bases in between. The CDR3 covers 13 residues. Germline values: CDR1 LNHDA, CDR2 SQIVND (reference sequence).